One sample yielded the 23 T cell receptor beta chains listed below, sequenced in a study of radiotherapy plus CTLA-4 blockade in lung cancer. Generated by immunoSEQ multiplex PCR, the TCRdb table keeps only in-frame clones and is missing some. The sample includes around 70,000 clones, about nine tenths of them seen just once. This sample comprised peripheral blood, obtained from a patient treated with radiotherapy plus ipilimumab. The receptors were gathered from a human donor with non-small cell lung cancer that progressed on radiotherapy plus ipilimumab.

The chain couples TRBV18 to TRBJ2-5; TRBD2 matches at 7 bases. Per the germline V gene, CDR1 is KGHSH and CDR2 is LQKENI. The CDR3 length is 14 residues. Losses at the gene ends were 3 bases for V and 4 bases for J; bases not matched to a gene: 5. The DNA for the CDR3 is TGTGCCAGCTCACCCGTCCTAGCGGTAGAGACCCAGTACTTC. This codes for CASSPVLAVETQYF.

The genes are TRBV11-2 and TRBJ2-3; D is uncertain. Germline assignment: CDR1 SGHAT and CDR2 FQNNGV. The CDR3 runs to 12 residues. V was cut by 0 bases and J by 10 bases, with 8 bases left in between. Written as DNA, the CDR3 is TGTGCCAGCAGCTTAGATCGGAATCCGCAGTATTTT. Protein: CASSLDRNPQYF. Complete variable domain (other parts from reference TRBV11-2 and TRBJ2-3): EAGVAQSPRYKIIEKRQSVAFWCNPISGHATLYWYQQILGQGPKLLIQFQNNGVVDDSQLPKDRFSAERLKGVDSTLKIQPAKLEDSAVYLCASSLDRNPQYFGPGTRLTVL.

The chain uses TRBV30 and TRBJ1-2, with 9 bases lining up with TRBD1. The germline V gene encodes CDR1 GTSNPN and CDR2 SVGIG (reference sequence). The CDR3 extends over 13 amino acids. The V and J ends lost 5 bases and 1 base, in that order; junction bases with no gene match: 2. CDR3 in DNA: TGTGCCTGGGGGACAGGGAATAACTATGGCTACACCTTC. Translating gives CAWGTGNNYGYTF.

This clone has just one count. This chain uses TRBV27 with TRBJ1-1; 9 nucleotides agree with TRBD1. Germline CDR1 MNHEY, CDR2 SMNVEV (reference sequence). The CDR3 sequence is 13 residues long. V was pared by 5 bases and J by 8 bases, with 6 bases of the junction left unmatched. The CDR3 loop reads CASSPSGTGEAFF. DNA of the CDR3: TGTGCCAGCAGTCCGTCCGGGACAGGGGAAGCTTTCTTT.

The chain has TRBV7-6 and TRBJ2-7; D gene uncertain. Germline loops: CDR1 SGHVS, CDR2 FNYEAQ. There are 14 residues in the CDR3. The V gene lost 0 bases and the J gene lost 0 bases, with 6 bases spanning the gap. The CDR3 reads CASSLAAGSYEQYV. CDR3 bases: TGTGCCAGCAGCTTAGCGGCCGGCTCCTACGAGCAGTACGTC.

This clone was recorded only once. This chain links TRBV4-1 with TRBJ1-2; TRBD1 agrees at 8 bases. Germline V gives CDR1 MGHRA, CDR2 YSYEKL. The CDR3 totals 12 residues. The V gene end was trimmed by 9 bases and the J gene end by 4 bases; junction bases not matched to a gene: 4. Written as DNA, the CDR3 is TGCGCCAGTAGGACAGGGATCTATGGCTACACCTTC. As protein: CASRTGIYGYTF.

As DNA, the CDR3 is TGTGCCAGCAGCCAAGGGAGGGAGCTGTTTTTT. This encodes CASSQGRELFF. The V call is TRBV7-9, the J call TRBJ2-2, with D unresolved. Germline CDR1 SEHNR, CDR2 FQNEAQ (reference sequence). The V and J ends lost 5 bases and 9 bases respectively, with 7 bases between them. This CDR3 region has 11 residues.

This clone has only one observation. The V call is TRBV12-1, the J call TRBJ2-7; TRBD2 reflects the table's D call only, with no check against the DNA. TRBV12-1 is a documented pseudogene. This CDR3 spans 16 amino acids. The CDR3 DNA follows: TGTGCCAGCAGCTTAAATTTAGCGGGAGTTTCCTACGAGCAGTACTTC. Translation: CASSLNLAGVSYEQYF.

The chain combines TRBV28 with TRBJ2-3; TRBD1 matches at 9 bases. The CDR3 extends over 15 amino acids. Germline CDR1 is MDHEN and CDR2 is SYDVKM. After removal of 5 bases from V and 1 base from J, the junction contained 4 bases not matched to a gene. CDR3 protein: CASSRTGARTDTQYF. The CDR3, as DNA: TGTGCCAGCAGTCGGACAGGGGCCCGCACAGATACGCAGTATTTT.

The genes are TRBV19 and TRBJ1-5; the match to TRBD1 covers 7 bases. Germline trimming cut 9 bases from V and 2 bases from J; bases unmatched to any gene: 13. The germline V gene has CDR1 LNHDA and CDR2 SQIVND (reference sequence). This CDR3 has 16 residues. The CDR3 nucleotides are TGTGCCAGCACCTGGGAGGGGGCACGGGGCAATCAGCCCCAGCATTTT. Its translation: CASTWEGARGNQPQHF.

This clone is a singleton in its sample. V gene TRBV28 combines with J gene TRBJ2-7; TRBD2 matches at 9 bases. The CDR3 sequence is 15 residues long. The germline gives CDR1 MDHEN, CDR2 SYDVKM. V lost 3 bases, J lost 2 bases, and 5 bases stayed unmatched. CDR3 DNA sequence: TGTGCCAGCAGTTTTGGCCTAGCGGGAACCTACGAGCAGTACTTC. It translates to CASSFGLAGTYEQYF. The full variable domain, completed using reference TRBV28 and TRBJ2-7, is DVKVTQSSRYLVKRTGEKVFLECVQDMDHENMFWYRQDPGLGLRLIYFSYDVKMKEKGDIPEGYSVSREKKERFSLILESASTNQTSMYLCASSFGLAGTYEQYFGPGTRLTVT.

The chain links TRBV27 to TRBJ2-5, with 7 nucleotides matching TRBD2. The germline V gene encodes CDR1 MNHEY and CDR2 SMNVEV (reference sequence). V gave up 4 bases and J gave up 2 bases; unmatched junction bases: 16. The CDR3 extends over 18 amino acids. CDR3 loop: CASSSQRIKAGIQETQYF. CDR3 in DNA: TGTGCCAGCAGTTCCCAGCGTATAAAAGCGGGAATACAAGAGACCCAGTACTTC.

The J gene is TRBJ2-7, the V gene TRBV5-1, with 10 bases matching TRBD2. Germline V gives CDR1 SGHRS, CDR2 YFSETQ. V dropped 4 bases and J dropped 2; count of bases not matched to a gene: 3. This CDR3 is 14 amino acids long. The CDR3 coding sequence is TGCGCCAGCAGCGCTAGCGGGAGTGCCTACGAGCAGTACTTC. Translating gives CASSASGSAYEQYF.

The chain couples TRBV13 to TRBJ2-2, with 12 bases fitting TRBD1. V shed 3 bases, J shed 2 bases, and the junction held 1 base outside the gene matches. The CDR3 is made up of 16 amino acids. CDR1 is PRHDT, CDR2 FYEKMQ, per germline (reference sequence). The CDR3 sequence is CASSFGTGGNTGELFF. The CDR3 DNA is TGTGCCAGCAGCTTCGGGACAGGGGGCAACACCGGGGAGCTGTTTTTT.

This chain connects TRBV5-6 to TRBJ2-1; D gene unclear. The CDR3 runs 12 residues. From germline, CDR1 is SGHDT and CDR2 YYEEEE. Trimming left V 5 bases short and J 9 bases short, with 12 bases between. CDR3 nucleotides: TGTGCCAGCAGTTCACTGCAGTCTGAGCAGTTCTTC. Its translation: CASSSLQSEQFF.

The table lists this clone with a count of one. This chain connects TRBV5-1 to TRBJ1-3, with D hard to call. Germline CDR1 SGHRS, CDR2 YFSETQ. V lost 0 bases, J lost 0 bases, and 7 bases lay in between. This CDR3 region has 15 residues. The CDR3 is CASSLAWSSGNTIYF. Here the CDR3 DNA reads TGCGCCAGCAGCTTGGCTTGGAGCTCTGGAAACACCATATATTTT.

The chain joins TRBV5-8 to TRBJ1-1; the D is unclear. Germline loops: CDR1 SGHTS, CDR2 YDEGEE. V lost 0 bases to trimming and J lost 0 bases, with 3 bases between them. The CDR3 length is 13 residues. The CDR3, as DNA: TGTGCCAGCAGCTTGGCGGTGAACACTGAAGCTTTCTTT. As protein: CASSLAVNTEAFF.

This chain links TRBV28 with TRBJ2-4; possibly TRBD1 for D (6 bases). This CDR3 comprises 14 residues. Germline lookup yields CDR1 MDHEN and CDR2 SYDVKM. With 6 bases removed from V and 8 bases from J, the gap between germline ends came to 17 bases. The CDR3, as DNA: TGTGCCAGCAGCGCCAGGGGTATCGGAGACATTCAGTACTTC. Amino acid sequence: CASSARGIGDIQYF. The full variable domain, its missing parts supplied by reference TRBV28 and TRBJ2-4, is DVKVTQSSRYLVKRTGEKVFLECVQDMDHENMFWYRQDPGLGLRLIYFSYDVKMKEKGDIPEGYSVSREKKERFSLILESASTNQTSMYLCASSARGIGDIQYFGAGTRLSVL.

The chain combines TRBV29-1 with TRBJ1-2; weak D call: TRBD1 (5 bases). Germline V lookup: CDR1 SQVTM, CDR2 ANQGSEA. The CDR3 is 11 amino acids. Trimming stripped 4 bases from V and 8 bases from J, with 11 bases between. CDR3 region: CSVGGGGGYTF. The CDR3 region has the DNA TGCAGCGTTGGCGGGGGTGGGGGCTACACCTTC.

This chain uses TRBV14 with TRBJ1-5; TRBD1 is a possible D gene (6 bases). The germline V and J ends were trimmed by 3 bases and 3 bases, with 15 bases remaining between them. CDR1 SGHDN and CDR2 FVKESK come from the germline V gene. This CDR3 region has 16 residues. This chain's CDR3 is CASSQGHLWLNQPQHF. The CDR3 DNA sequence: TGTGCCAGCAGCCAGGGACATCTTTGGCTCAATCAGCCCCAGCATTTT. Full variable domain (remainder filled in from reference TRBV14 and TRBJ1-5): EAGVTQFPSHSVIEKGQTVTLRCDPISGHDNLYWYRRVMGKEIKFLLHFVKESKQDESGMPNNRFLAERTGGTYSTLKVQPAELEDSGVYFCASSQGHLWLNQPQHFGDGTRLSIL.

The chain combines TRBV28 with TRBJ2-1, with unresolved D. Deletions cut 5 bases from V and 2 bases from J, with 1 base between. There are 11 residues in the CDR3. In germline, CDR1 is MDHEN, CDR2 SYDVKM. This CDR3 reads CASSTYNEQFF. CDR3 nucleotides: TGTGCCAGCAGTACCTACAATGAGCAGTTCTTC.

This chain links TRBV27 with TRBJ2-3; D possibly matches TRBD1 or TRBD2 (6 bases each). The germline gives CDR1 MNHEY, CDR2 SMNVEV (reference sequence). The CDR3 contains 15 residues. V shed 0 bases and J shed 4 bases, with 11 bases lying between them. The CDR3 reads CASSLSGGTPDTQYF. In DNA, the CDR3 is TGTGCCAGCAGTTTATCAGGGGGGACTCCAGATACGCAGTATTTT.

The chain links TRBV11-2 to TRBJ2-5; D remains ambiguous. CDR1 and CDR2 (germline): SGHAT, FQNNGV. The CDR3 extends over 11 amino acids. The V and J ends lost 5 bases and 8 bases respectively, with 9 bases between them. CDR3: CASSLEVTQYF. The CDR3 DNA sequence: TGTGCCAGCAGCCTTGAAGTAACCCAGTACTTC.